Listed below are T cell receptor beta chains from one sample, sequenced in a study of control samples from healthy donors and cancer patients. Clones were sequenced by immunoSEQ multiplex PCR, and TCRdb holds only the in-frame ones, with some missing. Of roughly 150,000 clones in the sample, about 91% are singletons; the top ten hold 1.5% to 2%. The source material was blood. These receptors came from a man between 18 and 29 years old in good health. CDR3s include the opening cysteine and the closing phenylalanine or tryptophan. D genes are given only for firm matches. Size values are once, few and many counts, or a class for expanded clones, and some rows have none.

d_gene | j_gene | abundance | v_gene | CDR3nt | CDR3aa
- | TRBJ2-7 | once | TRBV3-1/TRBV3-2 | TGTGCCAGCAGCCCCCAACCAAGACAGGTCAGCTCCTACGAGCAGTACTTC | CASSPQPRQVSSYEQYF
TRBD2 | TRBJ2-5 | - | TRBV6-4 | TGTGCCAGCACCATAGCGGGGAGGGGGGAGACCCAGTACTTC | CASTIAGRGETQYF
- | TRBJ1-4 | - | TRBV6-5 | TGTGCCAGCAGCCCCCAGGCCGGAAAACTGTTTTTT | CASSPQAGKLFF
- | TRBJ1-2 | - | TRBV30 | TGTGCCTGGAGTGTAACGGGGGCGGATGGCTACACCTTC | CAWSVTGADGYTF
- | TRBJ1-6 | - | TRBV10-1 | TGCGCCGGGAGGGGGGCTCGCTTAGTTAGTTGTTCACCCCTCCACTTT | CAGRGARLVSCSPLHF
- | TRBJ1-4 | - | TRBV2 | TGTGCCAGCAGTACAGACTATGCAACTAATGAAAAACTGTTTTTT | CASSTDYATNEKLFF
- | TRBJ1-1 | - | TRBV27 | TGTGCCAGCAGTTTAGCTCACATGAACACTGAAGCTTTCTTT | CASSLAHMNTEAFF
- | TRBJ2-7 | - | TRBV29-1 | TGCAGCGTTGTGGCAGCCTCATCCTACGAGCAGTACTTC | CSVVAASSYEQYF
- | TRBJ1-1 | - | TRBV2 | TGTGCCAGCAGTGAAAGGGTCGGGGGAGAGACTGAAGCTTTCTTT | CASSERVGGETEAFF
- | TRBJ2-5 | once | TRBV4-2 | TGTGCCAGCAGCCAGGAGGGACGCCTCCAAGAGACCCAGTACTTC | CASSQEGRLQETQYF
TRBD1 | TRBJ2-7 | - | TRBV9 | TGTGCCAGCAGCCCCCAGGCCGGGACAGTCTCCTACGAGCAGTACTTC | CASSPQAGTVSYEQYF
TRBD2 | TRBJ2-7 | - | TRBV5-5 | TGTGCCAGCAGCTTGGAAGGGACTAGGGTATACGAGCAGTACTTC | CASSLEGTRVYEQYF
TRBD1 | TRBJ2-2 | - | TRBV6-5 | TGTGCCGCGACAGGGGATAGCACCGGGGAGCTGTTTTTT | CAATGDSTGELFF
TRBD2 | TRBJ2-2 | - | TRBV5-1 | TGCGCCAGCAGCAGGGGGATTAGCGGGGGGGCCCCCGGGGAGCTGTTTTTT | CASSRGISGGAPGELFF
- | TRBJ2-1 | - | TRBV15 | TGTGCCACCAGCAGAGTTTGGAAGAAAACGGTTCTGGACAATGAGCAGTTCTTC | CATSRVWKKTVLDNEQFF
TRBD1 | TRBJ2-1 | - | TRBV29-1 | TGCAGCGCAGCAGGGACAGCCAACAATGAGCAGTTCTTC | CSAAGTANNEQFF
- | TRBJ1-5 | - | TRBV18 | TGTGCCAGCTCACCAGTACTCGAAGTCGGCAATCAGCCCCAGCATTTT | CASSPVLEVGNQPQHF
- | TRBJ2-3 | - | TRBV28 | TGTGCCAGCAGTCATGATAGGAGAGATACGCAGTATTTT | CASSHDRRDTQYF
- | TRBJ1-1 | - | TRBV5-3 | TGTGCCAGAACTTTAGACGGCACTGAAGCTTTCTTT | CARTLDGTEAFF
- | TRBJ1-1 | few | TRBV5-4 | TGTGCCAGCTCTTTAAGGGGGGATGGTGAAGCTTTCTTT | CASSLRGDGEAFF
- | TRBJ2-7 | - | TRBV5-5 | TGTGCCAGCAGCTTGGAGCAGGGTGGGGGCTACGAGCAGTACTTC | CASSLEQGGGYEQYF
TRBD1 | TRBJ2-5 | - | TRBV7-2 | TGTGCCAGCAGCCGCCAGGGACAGGTCAGAGAGACCCAGTACTTC | CASSRQGQVRETQYF
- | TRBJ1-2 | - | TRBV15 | TGTGCCACCAGCAGCACCTTGTGGGGAGGGGATGGCTACACCTTC | CATSSTLWGGDGYTF
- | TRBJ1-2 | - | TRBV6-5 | TGTGCCAGCAGTTACCAGGAGGGACATCCCAACTATGGCTACACCTTC | CASSYQEGHPNYGYTF
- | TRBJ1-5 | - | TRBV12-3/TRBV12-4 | TGTGCCAGCAGCAACAGCGTGGTCCAGCCCCAGCATTTT | CASSNSVVQPQHF
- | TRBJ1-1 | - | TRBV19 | TGTGCCAGTAGTAGGGCGGGGGGGAGCGGCACTGAAGCTTTCTTT | CASSRAGGSGTEAFF
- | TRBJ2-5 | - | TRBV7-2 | TGTGCCAGCAGCCGCCTCGCCGGCTCCCAAGAGACCCAGTACTTC | CASSRLAGSQETQYF
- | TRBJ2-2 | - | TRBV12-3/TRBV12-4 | TGTGCCAGCAGCCGGGGGACCGGGGAGCTGTTTTTT | CASSRGTGELFF
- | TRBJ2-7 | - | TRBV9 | TGTGCCAGCAGCGTGTCGGGCGGGACCAACTTCTACGAGCAGTACTTC | CASSVSGGTNFYEQYF
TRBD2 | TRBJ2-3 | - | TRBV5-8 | TGTGCCAGCAGCCTGATCGGCGGTAGCGGGGGCACAGATACGCAGTATTTT | CASSLIGGSGGTDTQYF
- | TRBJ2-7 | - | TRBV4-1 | TGCGCCAGCAGCCAGGGCGTGTCCTACGAGCAGTACTTC | CASSQGVSYEQYF
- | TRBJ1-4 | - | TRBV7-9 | TGTGCCAGCAGCGGATTACGGGAAAAACTGTTTTTT | CASSGLREKLFF
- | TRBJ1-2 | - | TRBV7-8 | TGTGCCAGCAGCGTTACAAAGAACTATGGCTACACCTTC | CASSVTKNYGYTF
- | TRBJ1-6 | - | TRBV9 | TGTGCCAGCAGCACGAGCCTGGGGCAGTCTAATTCACCCCTCCACTTT | CASSTSLGQSNSPLHF
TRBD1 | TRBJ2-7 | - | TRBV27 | TGTGCCAGCAGTTTAACCGGGACAGGGGAACGCGAGCAGTACTTC | CASSLTGTGEREQYF
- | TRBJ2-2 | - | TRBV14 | TGTGCCAGCAGCCAAACTCCGGGACTGAACACCGGGGAGCTGTTTTTT | CASSQTPGLNTGELFF
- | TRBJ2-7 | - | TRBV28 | TGTGCCAGCAGTTTAGGGCAGGGCTACGAGCAGTACTTC | CASSLGQGYEQYF
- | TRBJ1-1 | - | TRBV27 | TGTGCCAGCAGTTCCCTCGAGGGAGGGTTGAACACTGAAGCTTTCTTT | CASSSLEGGLNTEAFF
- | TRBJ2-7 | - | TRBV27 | TGTGCCAGCAGTTTATCGTCTGGGAGGGAGCAGTACTTC | CASSLSSGREQYF
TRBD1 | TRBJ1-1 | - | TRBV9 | TGTGCCAGCAGCGGACAGGGGGCGGACACTGAAGCTTTCTTT | CASSGQGADTEAFF
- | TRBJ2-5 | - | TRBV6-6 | TGTGCCAGCAGTAAGGGGGATTTGGGGGAGACCCAGTACTTC | CASSKGDLGETQYF